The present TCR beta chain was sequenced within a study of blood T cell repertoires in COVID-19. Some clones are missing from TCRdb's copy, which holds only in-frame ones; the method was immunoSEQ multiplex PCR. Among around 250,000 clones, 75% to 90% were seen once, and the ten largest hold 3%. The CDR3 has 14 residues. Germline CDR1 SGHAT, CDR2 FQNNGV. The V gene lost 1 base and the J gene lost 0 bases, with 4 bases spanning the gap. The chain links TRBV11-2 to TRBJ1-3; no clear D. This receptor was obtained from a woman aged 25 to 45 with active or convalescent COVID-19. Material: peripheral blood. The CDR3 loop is CASSLAYSGNTIYF. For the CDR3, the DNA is TGTGCCAGCAGCTTAGCTTACTCTGGAAACACCATATATTTT.